This T cell receptor beta chain was captured in a study of T cells in Graves' hyperthyroidism and ophthalmopathy. In the study overall: Peripheral blood was secured at the point of initial diagnosis, before any treatment. Whole-study results and caveats: Blood shared most expanded thyroid clonotypes above 0.001. A model of 13 V-J pairs discriminated ophthalmopathy from stable hyperthyroidism.

Germline V CDR1 and CDR2: MDHEN, SYDVKM. The CDR3 extends over 15 amino acids. V was trimmed by 3 bases and J by 2 bases, leaving 13 bases between them. RNA transcripts yielded amplified TCR beta CDR3 regions. A first-round RT-PCR of the TCR CDR3 used the HTBI primer set. TCRdb reprocessed the multiplex PCR reads with MiXCR, giving one entry per CDR3 protein. The sample has around 350,000 distinct CDR3 sequences, under 20% seen once. Many counts were recorded for this clonotype. Its antigen is undetermined. Thyroid ultrasound, orbital computed tomography, clinical symptoms, and serum thyroxine and TRAb underpinned diagnoses.

This receptor was obtained from a woman in her late teens or twenties with Graves' hyperthyroidism. Input material: blood. The V and J genes are TRBV28 and TRBJ1-1; D unresolved. The CDR3 DNA is TGTGCCAGCAGTTTCATCGGGAGTGGCAACACTGAAGCTTTCTTT. It is translated as CASSFIGSGNTEAFF.